This T cell receptor (beta chain) comes out of a study of blood T cell repertoires in COVID-19. In germline, CDR1 is MNHEY, CDR2 SVGAGI. Trimming at V came to 5 bases and at J to 4 bases, leaving 6 bases not matched to a gene. The CDR3 has 15 residues. The table came from immunoSEQ multiplex PCR; TCRdb's copy has only in-frame clones and leaves some out. The sample consists of about 300,000 clones, about 90% of them appearing once. This chain links TRBV6-5 with TRBJ2-3; TRBD1 matches 10 bases. Sequencing was done on a sample of PBMCs or T cells enriched from blood (not recorded which). The source of this sequence is a woman aged 25 to 39 who had recovered from COVID-19. The CDR3 DNA reads TGTGCCAGCAGTAAACCCGGGACAGGGGCAGATACGCAGTATTTT. This encodes CASSKPGTGADTQYF.